This T cell receptor beta chain was captured by sequencing in a study of cytomegalovirus exposure and HLA in healthy donors. The study's findings and limits: Listed as cytomegalovirus-associated were approximately 160 TCR beta chains.

The primer mix had 60 Vbeta and 13 Jbeta primers. Original methodology: Later reanalysis found 75 million to 95 million unique TCR beta chains, 9 million to 12 million of them shared. TCRdb's table, derived via immunoSEQ multiplex PCR, lists solely in-frame clones and lacks some. Clone size and the V and J calls come from that table; the DNA yielded D and trimming. The profile shows more than 150,000 clones, about four fifths of them singletons. About this clone: The antigen remains unidentified.

The CDR3 is 16 residues long. V was cut by 6 bases and J by 0 bases, with 15 bases left in between. Germline V gene sequence: CDR1 SGHNT, CDR2 YYREEE (reference sequence). The chain couples TRBV5-4 to TRBJ1-4; the D gene is possibly TRBD1 (5 bases). This receptor was identified in a man between 35 and 55 years old in good health and CMV-seronegative. The source material was PBMCs. CDR3 sequence (DNA): TGTGCCAGCAAAATGGGGGGGACTGCAACTAATGAAAAACTGTTTTTT. Encoded protein: CASKMGGTATNEKLFF. The variable domain in full, completed from reference TRBV5-4 and TRBJ1-4, reads ETGVTQSPTHLIKTRGQQVTLRCSSQSGHNTVSWYQQALGQGPQFIFQYYREEENGRGNFPPRFSGLQFPNYSSELNVNALELDDSALYLCASKMGGTATNEKLFFGSGTQLSVL.